The table lists the clone carrying this T cell receptor (beta chain) with a count of one. What it binds is unknown. The record originates from a study of breast tumors, draining lymph nodes, adjacent tissues. Study-wide findings and caveats: Luminal-like breast cancer showed significantly higher tumor–nontumor repertoire similarity than basal-like. Most tumor T cells seemingly derive from lymph node, then expand in tumor.

The J segment lost 5 bases and the V segment lost 8 bases, leaving 7 bases of the junction unmatched. The CDR3 contains 14 residues. CDR1 is MNHNY, CDR2 SVGAGI, per germline (reference sequence). The lymph nodes were axillary draining lymph nodes from breast cancer patients. TCRdb redid the calling of the multiplex PCR reads with MiXCR, one entry per CDR3 protein. The sample consists of about 230,000 distinct CDR3 sequences, less than 40% of them appearing once. Source material: axillary lymph node tissue. The chain links TRBV6-6 to TRBJ2-1, with 9 bases lining up with TRBD2. The sequence was obtained from a female donor with breast cancer. Some clones in this sample may be carry-over from other donors' samples. The CDR3 DNA sequence: TGTGCCAGCGGGCGCGGGAGGGAGAACAATGAGCAGTTCTTC. Protein product: CASGRGRENNEQFF.